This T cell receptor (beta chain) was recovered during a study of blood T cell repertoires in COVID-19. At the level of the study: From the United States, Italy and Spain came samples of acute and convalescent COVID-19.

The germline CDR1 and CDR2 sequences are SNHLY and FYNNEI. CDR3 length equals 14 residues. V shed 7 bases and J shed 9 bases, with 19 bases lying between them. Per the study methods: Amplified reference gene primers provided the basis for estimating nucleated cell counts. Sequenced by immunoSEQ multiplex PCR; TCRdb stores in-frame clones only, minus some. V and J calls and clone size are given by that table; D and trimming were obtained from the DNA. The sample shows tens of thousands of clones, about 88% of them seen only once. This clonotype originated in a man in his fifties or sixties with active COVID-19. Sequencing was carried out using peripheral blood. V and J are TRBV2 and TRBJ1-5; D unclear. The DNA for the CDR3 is TGTGCCAGCACTAAGAGCGGGGAGTTGGGGCCCCAGCATTTT. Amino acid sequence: CASTKSGELGPQHF.